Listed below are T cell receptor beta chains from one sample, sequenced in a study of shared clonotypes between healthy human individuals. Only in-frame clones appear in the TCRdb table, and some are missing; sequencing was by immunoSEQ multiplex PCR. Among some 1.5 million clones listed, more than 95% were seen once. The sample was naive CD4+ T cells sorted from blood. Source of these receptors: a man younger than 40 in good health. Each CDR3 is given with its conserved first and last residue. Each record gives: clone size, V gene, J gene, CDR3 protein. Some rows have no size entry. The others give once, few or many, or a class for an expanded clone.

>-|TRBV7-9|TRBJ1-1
CASSLGRGNTEAFF
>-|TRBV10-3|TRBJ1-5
CAISESGFNQPQHF
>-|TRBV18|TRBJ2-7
CASSPRVLSSGSYEQYF
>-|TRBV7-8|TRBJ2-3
CASSLGGGWTDTQYF
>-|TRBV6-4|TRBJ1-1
CASTPWGRLDNTEAFF
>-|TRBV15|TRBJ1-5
CATSRVHRGPNQPQHF
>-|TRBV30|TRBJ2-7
CAWRGRNYEQYF
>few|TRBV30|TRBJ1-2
CAWSRDRDSGYTF
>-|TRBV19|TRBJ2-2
CASRPDRVVGRELFF
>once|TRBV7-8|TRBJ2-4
CASSLVFRAGKNIQYF
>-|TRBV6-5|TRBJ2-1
CASVPAGGTDEQFF
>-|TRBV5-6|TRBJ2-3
CASSLGAGSRTDTQYF
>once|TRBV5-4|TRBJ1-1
CASSRPGLNTEAFF
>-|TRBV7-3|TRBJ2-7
CASSRGATYEQYF
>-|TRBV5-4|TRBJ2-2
CASSGSQGLASTGELFF
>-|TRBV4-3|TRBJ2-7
CASSSWVGGQSYEQYF
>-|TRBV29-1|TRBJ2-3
CSVEVSGTWRYF
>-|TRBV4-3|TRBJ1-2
CASSQGGAYGYTF
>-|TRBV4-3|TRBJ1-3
CASSLFSGNTIYF
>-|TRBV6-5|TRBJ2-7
CASSYSQGPYEQYF
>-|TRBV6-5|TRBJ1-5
CASSTRDQPQHF
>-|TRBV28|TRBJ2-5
CASSLGAETQYF
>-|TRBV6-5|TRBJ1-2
CASREGQGYGYTF
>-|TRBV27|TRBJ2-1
CASSLPGLPHEQFF
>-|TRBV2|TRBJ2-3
CASTPDFADTQYF
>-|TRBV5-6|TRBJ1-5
CASSFRGGNNQPQHF
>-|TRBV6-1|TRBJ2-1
CASSELGGSLTNEQFF
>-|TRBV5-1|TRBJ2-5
CASSPRPRQGQETQYF
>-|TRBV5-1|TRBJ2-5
CASSEAYRAETQYF
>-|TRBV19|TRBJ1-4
CASTPYGGSNEKLFF
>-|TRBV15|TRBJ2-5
CATSRARQGKETQYF
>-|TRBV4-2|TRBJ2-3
CASSQDLVGLSTDTQYF
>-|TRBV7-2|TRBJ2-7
CASSLAGTSVAYEQYF
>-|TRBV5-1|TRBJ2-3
CASRRQGSDTQYF
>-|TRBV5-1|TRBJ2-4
CASSLVGGLAKNIQYF
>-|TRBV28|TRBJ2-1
CASSPPGAGAFPVNEQFF
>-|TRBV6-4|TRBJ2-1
CASSDPTSGRRYNEQFF